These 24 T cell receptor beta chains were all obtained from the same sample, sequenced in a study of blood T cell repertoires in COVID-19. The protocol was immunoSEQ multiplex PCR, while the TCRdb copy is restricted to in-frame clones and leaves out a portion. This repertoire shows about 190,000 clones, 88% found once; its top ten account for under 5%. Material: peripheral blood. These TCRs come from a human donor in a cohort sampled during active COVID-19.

The CDR3 sequence: CASSAGTGRVTEAFF. The CDR3 DNA is TGTGCCAGCTCGGCCGGGACAGGGAGGGTCACTGAAGCTTTCTTT. The chain recombines TRBV18 with TRBJ1-1, with 9 bases that match TRBD1. The ends lost 6 bases at V and 4 bases at J; junction bases unmatched: 9. Germline V CDR1 and CDR2: KGHSH, LQKENI. The CDR3 covers 15 residues.

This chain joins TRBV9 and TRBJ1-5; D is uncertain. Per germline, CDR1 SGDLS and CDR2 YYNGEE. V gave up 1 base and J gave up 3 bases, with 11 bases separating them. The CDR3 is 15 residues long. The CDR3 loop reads CASSVWSSPNQPQHF. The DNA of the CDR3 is TGTGCCAGCAGCGTATGGTCCAGTCCCAATCAGCCCCAGCATTTT.

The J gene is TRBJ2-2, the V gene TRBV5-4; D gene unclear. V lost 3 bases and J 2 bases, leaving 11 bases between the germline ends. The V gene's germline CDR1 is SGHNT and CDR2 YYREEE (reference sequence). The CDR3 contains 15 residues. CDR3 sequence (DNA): TGTGCCAGCAGCTGGCCGGGTGGCAACACCGGGGAGCTGTTTTTT. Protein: CASSWPGGNTGELFF. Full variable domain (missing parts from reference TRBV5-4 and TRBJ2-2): ETGVTQSPTHLIKTRGQQVTLRCSSQSGHNTVSWYQQALGQGPQFIFQYYREEENGRGNFPPRFSGLQFPNYSSELNVNALELDDSALYLCASSWPGGNTGELFFGEGSRLTVL.

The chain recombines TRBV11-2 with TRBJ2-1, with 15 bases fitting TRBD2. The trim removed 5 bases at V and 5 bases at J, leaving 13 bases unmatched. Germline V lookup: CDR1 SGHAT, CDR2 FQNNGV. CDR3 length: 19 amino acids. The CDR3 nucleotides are TGTGCCAGCAGCACCCCAGGACTAGCGGGAGGGCCGGGTGACAATGAGCAGTTCTTC. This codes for CASSTPGLAGGPGDNEQFF.

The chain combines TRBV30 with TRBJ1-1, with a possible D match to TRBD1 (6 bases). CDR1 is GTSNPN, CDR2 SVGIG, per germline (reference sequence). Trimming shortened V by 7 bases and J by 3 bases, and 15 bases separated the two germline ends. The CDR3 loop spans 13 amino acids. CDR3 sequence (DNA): TGTGCCTCCTCCACAGGGAGGGACACTGAAGCTTTCTTT. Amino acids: CASSTGRDTEAFF. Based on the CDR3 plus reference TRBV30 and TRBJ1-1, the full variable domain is SQTIHQWPATLVQPVGSPLSLECTVEGTSNPNLYWYRQAAGRGLQLLFYSVGIGQISSEVPQNLSASRPQDRQFILSSKKLLLSDSGFYLCASSTGRDTEAFFGQGTRLTVV.

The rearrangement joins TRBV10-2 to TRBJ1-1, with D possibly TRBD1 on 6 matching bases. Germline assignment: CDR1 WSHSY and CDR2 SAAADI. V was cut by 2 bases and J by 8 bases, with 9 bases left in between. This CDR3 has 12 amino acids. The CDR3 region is CASSEVRGEAFF. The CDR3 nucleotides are TGCGCCAGCAGTGAGGTCAGGGGAGAAGCTTTCTTT.

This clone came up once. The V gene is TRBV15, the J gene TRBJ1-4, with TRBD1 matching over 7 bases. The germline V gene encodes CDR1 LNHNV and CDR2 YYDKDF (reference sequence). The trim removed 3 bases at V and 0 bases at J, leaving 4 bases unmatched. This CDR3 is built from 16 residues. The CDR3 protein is CATSRDRRSTNEKLFF. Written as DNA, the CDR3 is TGTGCCACCAGCAGGGACAGGAGATCAACTAATGAAAAACTGTTTTTT.

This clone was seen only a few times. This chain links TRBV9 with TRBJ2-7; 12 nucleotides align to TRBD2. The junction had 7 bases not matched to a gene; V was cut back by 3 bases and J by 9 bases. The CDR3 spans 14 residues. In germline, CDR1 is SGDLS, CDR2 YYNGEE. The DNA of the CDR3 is TGTGCCAGCAGCGGCGGACTAGCGGGGAGTGTGCAGTACTTC. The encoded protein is CASSGGLAGSVQYF.

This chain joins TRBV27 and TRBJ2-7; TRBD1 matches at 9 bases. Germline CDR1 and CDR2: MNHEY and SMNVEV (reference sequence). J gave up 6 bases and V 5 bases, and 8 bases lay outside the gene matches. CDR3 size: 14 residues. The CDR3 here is CASSPWTGVGEQYF. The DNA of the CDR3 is TGTGCCAGCAGTCCCTGGACAGGGGTAGGCGAGCAGTACTTC.

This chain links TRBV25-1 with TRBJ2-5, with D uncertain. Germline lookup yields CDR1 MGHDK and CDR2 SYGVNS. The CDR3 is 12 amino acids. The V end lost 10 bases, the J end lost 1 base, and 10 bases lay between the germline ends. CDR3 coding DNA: TGTGCCACCGGAGCCTTCCAAGAGACCCAGTACTTC. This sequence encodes CATGAFQETQYF.

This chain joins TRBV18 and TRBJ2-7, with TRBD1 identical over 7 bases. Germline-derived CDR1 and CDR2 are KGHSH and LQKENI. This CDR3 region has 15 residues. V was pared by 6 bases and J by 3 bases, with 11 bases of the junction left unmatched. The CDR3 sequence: CASSLGGQGVYEQYF. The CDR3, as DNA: TGTGCCAGCTCCCTGGGCGGGCAGGGGGTCTACGAGCAGTACTTC.

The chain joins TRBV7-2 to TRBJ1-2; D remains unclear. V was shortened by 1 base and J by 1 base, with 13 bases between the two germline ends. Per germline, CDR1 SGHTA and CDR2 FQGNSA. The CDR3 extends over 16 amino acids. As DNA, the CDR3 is TGTGCCAGCAGCTTAGAAGTAGCGAGTATTAACTATGGCTACACCTTC. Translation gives CASSLEVASINYGYTF.

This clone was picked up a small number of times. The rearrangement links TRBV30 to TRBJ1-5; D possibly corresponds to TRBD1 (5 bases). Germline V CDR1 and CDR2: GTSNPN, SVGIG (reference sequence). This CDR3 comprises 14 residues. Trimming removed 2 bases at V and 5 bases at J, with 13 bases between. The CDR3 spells CAWSPTGDYQPQHF. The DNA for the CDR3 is TGTGCCTGGAGTCCGACGGGGGACTATCAGCCCCAGCATTTT.

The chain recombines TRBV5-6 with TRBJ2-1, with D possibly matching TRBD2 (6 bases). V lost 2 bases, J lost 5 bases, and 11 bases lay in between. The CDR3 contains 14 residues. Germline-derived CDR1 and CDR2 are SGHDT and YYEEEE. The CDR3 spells CASSFPGENNEQFF. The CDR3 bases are TGTGCCAGCAGCTTCCCGGGGGAAAACAATGAGCAGTTCTTC.

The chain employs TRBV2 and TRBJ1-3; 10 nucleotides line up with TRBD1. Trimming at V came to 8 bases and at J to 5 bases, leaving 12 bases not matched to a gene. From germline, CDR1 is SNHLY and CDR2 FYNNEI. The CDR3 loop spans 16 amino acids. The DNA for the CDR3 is TGTGCCAGCGCCGAGCGGGGGACAGGGGACCGAAACACCATATATTTT. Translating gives CASAERGTGDRNTIYF.

This CDR3 is CASSLGGRGFGYTF. Here the CDR3 DNA reads TGTGCCAGCAGCTTAGGGGGCAGGGGGTTTGGCTACACCTTC. This chain joins TRBV7-9 and TRBJ1-2; 7 bases fit TRBD1. V dropped 1 base and J dropped 7; count of bases not matched to a gene: 6. CDR1 is SEHNR, CDR2 FQNEAQ, per germline (reference sequence). This CDR3 is 14 amino acids long.

CDR3: CASSDLRSASYEQYF. CDR3 DNA sequence: TGTGCCAGCAGTGACCTCAGGTCCGCCTCCTACGAGCAGTACTTC. The genes are TRBV25-1 and TRBJ2-7; D uncertain. CDR1 and CDR2 from the germline V gene are MGHDK and SYGVNS. The CDR3 has 15 residues. With 3 bases removed from V and 0 bases from J, the gap between germline ends came to 12 bases.

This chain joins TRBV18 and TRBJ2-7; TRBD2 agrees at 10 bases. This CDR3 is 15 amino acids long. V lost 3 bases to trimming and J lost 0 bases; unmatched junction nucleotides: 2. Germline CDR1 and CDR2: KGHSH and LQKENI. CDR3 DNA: TGTGCCAGCTCACCCAGCGGGAGGGCCTCCTACGAGCAGTACTTC. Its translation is CASSPSGRASYEQYF.

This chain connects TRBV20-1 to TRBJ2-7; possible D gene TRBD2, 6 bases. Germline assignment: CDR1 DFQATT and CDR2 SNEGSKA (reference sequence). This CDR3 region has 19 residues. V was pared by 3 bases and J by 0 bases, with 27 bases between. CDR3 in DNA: TGCAGTGCTAGTTTCGCGTTTGCACGGGGACTGGGATACTCCTACGAGCAGTACTTC. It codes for CSASFAFARGLGYSYEQYF.

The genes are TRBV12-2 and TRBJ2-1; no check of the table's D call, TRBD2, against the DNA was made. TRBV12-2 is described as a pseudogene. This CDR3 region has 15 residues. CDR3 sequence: CASRSGLAGIDEQFF. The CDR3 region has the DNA TGTGCAAGTCGCTCAGGACTAGCGGGAATCGATGAGCAGTTCTTC.

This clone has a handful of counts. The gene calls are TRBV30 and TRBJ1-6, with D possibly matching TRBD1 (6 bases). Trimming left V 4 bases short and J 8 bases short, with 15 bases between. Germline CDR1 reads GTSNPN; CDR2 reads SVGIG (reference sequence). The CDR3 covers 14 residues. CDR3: CAWTAGDRDSPLHF. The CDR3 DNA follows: TGTGCCTGGACCGCAGGGGACCGCGATTCACCCCTCCACTTT.

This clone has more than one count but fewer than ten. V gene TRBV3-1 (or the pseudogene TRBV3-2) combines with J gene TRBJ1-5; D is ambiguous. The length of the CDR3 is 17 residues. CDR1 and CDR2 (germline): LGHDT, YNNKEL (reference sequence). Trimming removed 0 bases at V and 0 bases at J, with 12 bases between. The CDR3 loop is CASSQDPGAFSNQPQHF. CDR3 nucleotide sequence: TGTGCCAGCAGCCAAGATCCAGGTGCCTTTAGCAATCAGCCCCAGCATTTT.

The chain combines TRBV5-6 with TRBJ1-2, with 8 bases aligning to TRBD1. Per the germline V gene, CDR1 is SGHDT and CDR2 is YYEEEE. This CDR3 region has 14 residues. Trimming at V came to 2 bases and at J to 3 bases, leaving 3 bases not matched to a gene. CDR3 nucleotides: TGTGCCAGCAGCTTCCAGGGGGCGGACTATGGCTACACCTTC. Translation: CASSFQGADYGYTF.

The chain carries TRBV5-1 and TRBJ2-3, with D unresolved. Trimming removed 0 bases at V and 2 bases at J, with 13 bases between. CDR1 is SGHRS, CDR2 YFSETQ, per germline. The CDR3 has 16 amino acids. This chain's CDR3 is CASSLAPLSPTDTQYF. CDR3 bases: TGCGCCAGCAGCTTGGCACCTCTAAGCCCCACAGATACGCAGTATTTT.